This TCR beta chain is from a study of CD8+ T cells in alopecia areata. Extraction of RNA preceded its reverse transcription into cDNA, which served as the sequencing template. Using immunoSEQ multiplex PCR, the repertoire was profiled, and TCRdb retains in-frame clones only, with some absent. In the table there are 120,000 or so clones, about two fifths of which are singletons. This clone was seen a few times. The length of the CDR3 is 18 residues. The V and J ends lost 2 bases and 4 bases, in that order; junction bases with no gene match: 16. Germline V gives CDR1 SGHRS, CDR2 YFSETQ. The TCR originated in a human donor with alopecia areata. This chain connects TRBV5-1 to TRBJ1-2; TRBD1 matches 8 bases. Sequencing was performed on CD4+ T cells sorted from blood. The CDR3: CASSFQRGQGNGTYGYTF. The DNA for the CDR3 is TGCGCCAGCAGCTTCCAAAGAGGACAGGGAAACGGGACCTATGGCTACACCTTC.